Listed below are T cell receptor beta chains from one sample, sequenced in a study of tumor and adjacent non-tumor tissue in lung cancer. TCRdb fed the multiplex PCR reads into MiXCR, producing one record per CDR3 protein. The sample has some 120,000 distinct CDR3 sequences, 55% to 75% seen once. The sequenced material came from lung tumor tissue. Receptors originate from a man aged 25-45 years with non-small cell lung cancer. The conserved cysteine and the conserved F or W are not part of the CDR3 here.

v_gene	j_gene	CDR3aa
TRBV11-3	TRBJ2-7	VSSLAGVGNEQY
TRBV4-1	TRBJ1-1	ASSQVGGTEAF
TRBV6-1	TRBJ2-7	ASSAGTGGTGSYEQH
TRBV12-3/TRBV12-4	TRBJ1-2	ASSGTFHGYT
TRBV12-3/TRBV12-4	TRBJ1-2	ASSLAPGDGYT
TRBV20-1	TRBJ2-3	GAKRGSSGRTDTQY
TRBV28	TRBJ1-6	ASSVTASSYNSPLH
TRBV4-1	TRBJ2-3	ANSQDGLAGPDTQY
TRBV6-5	TRBJ2-5	ASSYSISGGPETQY
TRBV12-3/TRBV12-4	TRBJ2-3	ASSSGQGSGVQY
TRBV20-1	TRBJ2-7	SARGLAGGEQY
TRBV5-1	TRBJ2-3	ASSLAAVRSTDTQY
TRBV20-1	TRBJ2-1	STRDGLSNEHL
TRBV4-1	TRBJ2-1	ASSQGPTVGYNEQF
TRBV20-1	TRBJ1-2	SARPDRAADYT
TRBV20-1	TRBJ2-7	SASGERTTREQY
TRBV11-2	TRBJ2-2	ASSWTSPTGERF
TRBV5-1	TRBJ2-3	ASSLATSPTDTQY
TRBV12-3/TRBV12-4	TRBJ2-4	ASSPGLAGWGETIQY
TRBV20-1	TRBJ1-2	SAPMDRGGRGYT
TRBV13	TRBJ1-2	ASSLGGANGYT
TRBV4-3	TRBJ2-2	ASSQDARTSNTRELF
TRBV20-1	TRBJ2-7	SDLRHGQGHYEQY
TRBV12-3/TRBV12-4	TRBJ2-2	ANNSRTGSSGELF
TRBV6-5	TRBJ2-1	ASSYGAVSYEQF
TRBV4-1	TRBJ2-6	ASSQDLRNSGVNVLT
TRBV11-2	TRBJ1-2	ASISRTGGLYGCT
TRBV20-1	TRBJ2-3	STRSTGGADTQY
TRBV20-1	TRBJ1-1	SAREGGSRTEPF
TRBV11-2	TRBJ2-1	DSNLERVNNEQF
TRBV5-1	TRBJ2-1	ASSLGLAGIERF
TRBV11-2	TRBJ2-1	ASSSRQGGPEHF
TRBV29-1	TRBJ1-2	TVSTGYGGYT
TRBV10-3	TRBJ2-3	AISEDSGADTQY
TRBV11-3	TRBJ2-7	ASSSASQEQY
TRBV5-5	TRBJ2-3	ASSLELAEGRDTQY
TRBV20-1	TRBJ2-7	SASGRYEQY
TRBV6-2/TRBV6-3	TRBJ2-2	ASSPLGLTRMGGLF
TRBV12-5	TRBJ2-1	ASDLVLCGPYNELF